This T cell receptor (beta chain) comes out of a study of cytomegalovirus exposure and HLA in healthy donors. Study-wide findings and caveats: Later on, a genetic analysis was performed. It linked a missense variant in DCLRE1C with V- and J-gene trimming of TCR beta. The classifier was said to identify cytomegalovirus status with high specificity and sensitivity. Overall, around 150 TCR beta chains were annotated as cytomegalovirus-associated.

This clone appeared a single time. What it binds is not known. The V end was cut by 0 bases, the J end by 7 bases, with 13 bases between. This CDR3 is 16 amino acids long. Per germline, CDR1 MNHEY and CDR2 SVGAGI. PCR employed 60 Vbeta and 13 Jbeta primers. In the original analysis: Later, tens of millions of unique TCR beta chains were counted in an analysis, and approximately 10 million of them were shared. Libraries were prepared by immunoSEQ multiplex PCR; TCRdb keeps only in-frame clonotypes and omits some of them. Clone size and V and J calls were adopted from that table, with D and trimming inferred from the DNA. The sample includes approximately 120,000 clones, nearly 80% of them seen just once.

This chain uses TRBV6-5 with TRBJ1-6; D not certain. This clonotype originated in a woman aged 40 to 49 in good health and CMV-seronegative. Sample: PBMCs. The CDR3 protein is CASSYSRARSNSPLHF. CDR3 DNA: TGTGCCAGCAGTTACTCGAGGGCCAGGAGCAATTCACCCCTCCACTTT.